This TCR beta chain is from a study of T cell clonality in common variable immunodeficiency. Whole-study results and caveats: Links between repertoire features and CVID complications were heterogeneity-limited. In common variable immunodeficiency, TCR beta chains reportedly carried fewer deletions and N-nucleotide insertions. CVID subjects had higher TCRbeta clonality than healthy controls, most marked in about a third.

V lost 4 bases to trimming and J lost 6 bases; unmatched junction nucleotides: 9. CDR3 length: 16 amino acids. Germline V gene sequence: CDR1 LNHDA, CDR2 SQIVND (reference sequence). Both groups were predominantly of Caucasian heritage. This clone was observed at least ten times. Its specificity is unknown. The read stops 3 residues short of the end of the CDR3; the missing end is completed from the germline J gene. Assay: immunoSEQ multiplex PCR; the TCRdb copy retains only in-frame clones and omits some. The sample is made up of tens of thousands of clones, none counted only once. The rearrangement uses TRBV19 and TRBJ1-5; 10 bases fit TRBD1. The clonotype was recovered from a person between 18 and 75 years old in good health. What was sequenced was peripheral blood mononuclear cells. CDR3 bases read: TGTGCCAGTAGTACGAAGGGACAGGGGTCACGTCAGCCC. This codes for CASSTKGQGSRQP. The CDR3 in its entirety is CASSTKGQGSRQPQHF.